This passage covers 4 T cell receptor beta chains from one sample sequenced in a study of OX40 agonist ivuxolimab in advanced cancers. Repertoires were generated with immunoSEQ multiplex PCR, while TCRdb's copy carries only in-frame clones and drops some. Of some 50,000 clones listed, around 80% are singletons. This specimen was CD4+ or CD8+ T cells sorted from blood, taken in a trial of the OX40 agonist ivuxolimab. Source of these receptors: an adult with an advanced solid tumor such as melanoma, head and neck, liver or kidney cancer.

The genes are TRBV5-1 and TRBJ2-2; TRBD1 matches at 7 bases. V gave up 4 bases and J gave up 4 bases; unmatched junction bases: 7. The CDR3 has 15 amino acids. The germline gives CDR1 SGHRS, CDR2 YFSETQ. DNA for the CDR3: TGCGCCAGCAGCCCAGGGGGTCGGGGCACCGGGGAGCTGTTTTTT. The encoded protein is CASSPGGRGTGELFF.

V is TRBV11-1 and J is TRBJ1-5, with a possible D match to TRBD1 (5 bases). Germline assignment: CDR1 SGHAT and CDR2 FQDESV (reference sequence). V lost 3 bases and J lost 0, with 9 bases in between. The CDR3 sequence is 15 residues long. CDR3 bases: TGTGCCAGCAGCTTGGGGGACTATAGCAATCAGCCCCAGCATTTT. Amino acids: CASSLGDYSNQPQHF.

This clone was counted between two and nine times. The rearrangement links TRBV6-1 to TRBJ2-7; D is ambiguous. Trimming stripped 0 bases from V and 2 bases from J, with 11 bases between. The CDR3 contains 15 residues. In germline, CDR1 is MNHNS, CDR2 SASEGT. CDR3 protein: CASSEAEIGAYEQYF. The CDR3 DNA sequence: TGTGCCAGCAGTGAAGCGGAAATAGGTGCCTACGAGCAGTACTTC.

The V and J genes are TRBV4-3 and TRBJ2-7; possibly TRBD2 for D (6 bases). The CDR3 is made up of 14 amino acids. Trimming took 0 bases from V and 7 from J, leaving 13 bases between them. The germline V gene encodes CDR1 LGHNA and CDR2 YSLEER. The DNA of the CDR3 is TGCGCCAGCAGCCAAGAGGGGGGAGCAGGGGAGCAGTACTTC. This gives the protein CASSQEGGAGEQYF.